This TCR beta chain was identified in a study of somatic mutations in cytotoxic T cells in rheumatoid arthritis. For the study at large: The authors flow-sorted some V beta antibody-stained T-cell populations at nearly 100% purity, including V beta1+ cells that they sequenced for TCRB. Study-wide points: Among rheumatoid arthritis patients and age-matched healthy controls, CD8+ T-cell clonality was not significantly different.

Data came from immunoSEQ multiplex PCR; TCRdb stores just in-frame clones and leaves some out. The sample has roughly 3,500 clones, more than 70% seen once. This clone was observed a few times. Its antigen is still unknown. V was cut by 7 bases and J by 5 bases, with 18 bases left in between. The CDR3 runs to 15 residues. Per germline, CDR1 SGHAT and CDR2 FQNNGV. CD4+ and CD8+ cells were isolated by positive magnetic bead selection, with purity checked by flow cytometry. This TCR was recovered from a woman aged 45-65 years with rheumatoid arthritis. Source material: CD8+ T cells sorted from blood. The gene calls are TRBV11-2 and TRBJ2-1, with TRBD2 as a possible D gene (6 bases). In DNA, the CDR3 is TGTGCCAGCAACCCGGAGGGGATTTCCAACAATGAGCAGTTCTTC. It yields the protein CASNPEGISNNEQFF.